Listed below are T cell receptor beta chains from one sample, sequenced in a study of blood T cell repertoires in COVID-19. TCRdb keeps only in-frame clones here, not all; method: immunoSEQ multiplex PCR. The sample contains about 120,000 clones, 75% to 85% of which appear only once. The sequencing sample was made of peripheral blood. Receptor source: a human donor in a cohort sampled during active COVID-19. Each CDR3 is given with its conserved first and last residue. The D gene is left open where the match is weak. Clone size is given for some rows only: seen once, a few or many times, or a class if the clone is expanded.

V gene: TRBV7-2
J gene: TRBJ1-4
D gene: TRBD1
clone size: -
CDR3 DNA: TGTGCCAGCAGCTTAGCCGGGACAGGGGCTCGGGAAAAACTGTTTTTT
CDR3 protein: CASSLAGTGAREKLFF

V gene: TRBV9
J gene: TRBJ1-2
D gene: TRBD1
clone size: few
CDR3 DNA: TGTGCCAGCAGCGGGGGGACAGGGGAAGGCTACACCTTC
CDR3 protein: CASSGGTGEGYTF

V gene: TRBV13
J gene: TRBJ2-1
D gene: -
clone size: once
CDR3 DNA: TGTGCCAGCAGCTTAGGCGGAGGGTTCTGGGCCAATGAGCAGTTCTTC
CDR3 protein: CASSLGGGFWANEQFF

V gene: TRBV7-2
J gene: TRBJ1-5
D gene: -
clone size: -
CDR3 DNA: TGTGCCAGCAGCCGACAGACCAATCAGCCCCAGCATTTT
CDR3 protein: CASSRQTNQPQHF

V gene: TRBV9
J gene: TRBJ1-6
D gene: -
clone size: -
CDR3 DNA: TGTGCCAGCAGCCCCGGGATCAGTCTTTCACCCCTCCACTTT
CDR3 protein: CASSPGISLSPLHF

V gene: TRBV7-2
J gene: TRBJ2-5
D gene: TRBD1
clone size: -
CDR3 DNA: TGTGCCAGCAGCTTAACCGACAGGGCAGAACAGACCCAGTACTTC
CDR3 protein: CASSLTDRAEQTQYF

V gene: TRBV11-2
J gene: TRBJ1-6
D gene: -
clone size: -
CDR3 DNA: TGTGCCAGCAGCTTAGACCGGAGACAGGTCTGGAATTCACCCCTCCACTTT
CDR3 protein: CASSLDRRQVWNSPLHF

V gene: TRBV3-1/TRBV3-2
J gene: TRBJ1-5
D gene: -
clone size: -
CDR3 DNA: TGTGCCAGCAGCCAAGCGGGTGGGGGGGACAATCAGCCCCAGCATTTT
CDR3 protein: CASSQAGGGDNQPQHF

V gene: TRBV13
J gene: TRBJ2-2
D gene: -
clone size: -
CDR3 DNA: TGTGCCAGCCGAGCTAGGCAGGGGTACACCGGGGAGCTGTTTTTT
CDR3 protein: CASRARQGYTGELFF

V gene: TRBV5-1
J gene: TRBJ2-1
D gene: -
clone size: -
CDR3 DNA: TGCGCCAGCAGCTTGGTTCAGTCCTACAATGAGCAGTTCTTC
CDR3 protein: CASSLVQSYNEQFF

V gene: TRBV5-1
J gene: TRBJ2-7
D gene: TRBD2
clone size: -
CDR3 DNA: TGCGCCAGCAGCTCCGCCGTACTAGCGGCCACCTACGAGCAGTACTTC
CDR3 protein: CASSSAVLAATYEQYF

V gene: TRBV3-1/TRBV3-2
J gene: TRBJ2-3
D gene: -
clone size: -
CDR3 DNA: TGTGCCAGCAGCAAGTGGGACTTTGGAACCGGCGATACGCAGTATTTT
CDR3 protein: CASSKWDFGTGDTQYF

V gene: TRBV20-1
J gene: TRBJ2-3
D gene: TRBD1
clone size: -
CDR3 DNA: TGCAGTGCTAGTAGTATAGGGACAGGATCCTTGGATACGCAGTATTTT
CDR3 protein: CSASSIGTGSLDTQYF

V gene: TRBV19
J gene: TRBJ1-2
D gene: -
clone size: few
CDR3 DNA: TGTGCCAGTAGTACGACGGGATACTATGGCTACACCTTC
CDR3 protein: CASSTTGYYGYTF

V gene: TRBV7-2
J gene: TRBJ2-2
D gene: TRBD1
clone size: -
CDR3 DNA: TGTGCCAGCAGCACACAGGGGAGTGTCGGGGAGCTGTTTTTT
CDR3 protein: CASSTQGSVGELFF

V gene: TRBV6-6
J gene: TRBJ2-4
D gene: -
clone size: -
CDR3 DNA: TGTGCCAGCAGTTACACGGACAGCCTCCACATTCAGTACTTC
CDR3 protein: CASSYTDSLHIQYF

V gene: TRBV9
J gene: TRBJ2-5
D gene: -
clone size: -
CDR3 DNA: TGTGCCAGCAGCGTAGGAGGGGGGGTGACTGGAGAGACCCAGTACTTC
CDR3 protein: CASSVGGGVTGETQYF

V gene: TRBV6-5
J gene: TRBJ2-1
D gene: -
clone size: -
CDR3 DNA: TGTGCCAGCAGCCCCGGAGCCAATGAGCAGTTCTTC
CDR3 protein: CASSPGANEQFF

V gene: TRBV25-1
J gene: TRBJ2-7
D gene: -
clone size: -
CDR3 DNA: TGTGCCAGCAGTGAATGGGGGGACAGTTACGAGCAGTACTTC
CDR3 protein: CASSEWGDSYEQYF

V gene: TRBV18
J gene: TRBJ2-7
D gene: -
clone size: -
CDR3 DNA: TGTGCCAGCTCACCAACAACTAAAACCTACGAGCAGTACTTC
CDR3 protein: CASSPTTKTYEQYF

V gene: TRBV6-6
J gene: TRBJ1-4
D gene: -
clone size: -
CDR3 DNA: TGTGCCAGCAGCCCCAGGGAAACTAATGAAAAACTGTTTTTT
CDR3 protein: CASSPRETNEKLFF

V gene: TRBV3-1/TRBV3-2
J gene: TRBJ1-6
D gene: TRBD1
clone size: -
CDR3 DNA: TGTGCCAGCAGCCAAATCCCCACCGGGACAGGGGAATCACCCCTCCACTTT
CDR3 protein: CASSQIPTGTGESPLHF

V gene: TRBV4-3
J gene: TRBJ2-1
D gene: -
clone size: -
CDR3 DNA: TGCGCCAGCAGCCAAGAATCGGGGAACTCCTACAATGAGCAGTTCTTC
CDR3 protein: CASSQESGNSYNEQFF

V gene: TRBV15
J gene: TRBJ1-3
D gene: -
clone size: -
CDR3 DNA: TGTGCCACCAGCAGAGATCGGCGGCTCTCTGAGGACACCATATATTTT
CDR3 protein: CATSRDRRLSEDTIYF

V gene: TRBV27
J gene: TRBJ1-4
D gene: -
clone size: -
CDR3 DNA: TGTGCCAGCAGTTTATCGAGGGTTATGGGTGAAAAACTGTTTTTT
CDR3 protein: CASSLSRVMGEKLFF

V gene: TRBV7-9
J gene: TRBJ1-5
D gene: TRBD1
clone size: -
CDR3 DNA: TGTGCCAGCAGCTCTGACAGGGTGAATCAGCCCCAGCATTTT
CDR3 protein: CASSSDRVNQPQHF

V gene: TRBV5-1
J gene: TRBJ2-3
D gene: -
clone size: -
CDR3 DNA: TGCGCCAGCAGCTTGGCGGGGAGCACAGATACGCAGTATTTT
CDR3 protein: CASSLAGSTDTQYF

V gene: TRBV12-3/TRBV12-4
J gene: TRBJ1-1
D gene: TRBD1
clone size: -
CDR3 DNA: TGTGCCAGCAGGGATGACAGGGTCACTGAAGCTTTCTTT
CDR3 protein: CASRDDRVTEAFF

V gene: TRBV28
J gene: TRBJ2-4
D gene: TRBD2
clone size: -
CDR3 DNA: TGTGCCAGCAGTTCCTCGAAATCTAGCGGGGGGCCAGAGATAGCGGCCAAAAACATTCAGTACTTC
CDR3 protein: CASSSSKSSGGPEIAAKNIQYF

V gene: TRBV4-3
J gene: TRBJ1-1
D gene: -
clone size: -
CDR3 DNA: TGCGCCAGCAGCCAAGTTTGGTCCGGGAACACTGAAGCTTTCTTT
CDR3 protein: CASSQVWSGNTEAFF

V gene: TRBV10-3
J gene: TRBJ1-2
D gene: -
clone size: -
CDR3 DNA: TGTGCCACTACGTCGGAGGGGTATGGCTACACCTTC
CDR3 protein: CATTSEGYGYTF

V gene: TRBV5-1
J gene: TRBJ2-5
D gene: TRBD2
clone size: -
CDR3 DNA: TGCGCCAGCAGCTTGGCCGGAAGGGAGGGAGAGACCCAGTACTTC
CDR3 protein: CASSLAGREGETQYF

V gene: TRBV6-5
J gene: TRBJ2-5
D gene: -
clone size: -
CDR3 DNA: TGTGCCAGCACGCTTGGGCGTGGTTCATCTGAGACCCAGTACTTC
CDR3 protein: CASTLGRGSSETQYF

V gene: TRBV3-1/TRBV3-2
J gene: TRBJ2-2
D gene: -
clone size: -
CDR3 DNA: TGTGCCAGCAGCCACAGGGGTGGGTTGTACACCGGGGAGCTGTTTTTT
CDR3 protein: CASSHRGGLYTGELFF

V gene: TRBV7-8
J gene: TRBJ2-7
D gene: -
clone size: -
CDR3 DNA: TGTGCCAGCAGCTTACAGGGGGGCCCCTACGAGCAGTACTTC
CDR3 protein: CASSLQGGPYEQYF

V gene: TRBV11-2
J gene: TRBJ2-3
D gene: -
clone size: -
CDR3 DNA: TGTGCCAGCAGCTTAGTCGGGGGATTCGGCACAGATACGCAGTATTTT
CDR3 protein: CASSLVGGFGTDTQYF

V gene: TRBV6-5
J gene: TRBJ1-5
D gene: TRBD1
clone size: few
CDR3 DNA: TGTGCCAGCAGTCTCGACAGGGGGCGCCAGCCCCAGCATTTT
CDR3 protein: CASSLDRGRQPQHF

V gene: TRBV7-2
J gene: TRBJ2-1
D gene: -
clone size: -
CDR3 DNA: TGTGCCAGCAGCTTATATGGTAGATCGGGTGAGCAGTTCTTC
CDR3 protein: CASSLYGRSGEQFF

V gene: TRBV3-1/TRBV3-2
J gene: TRBJ1-1
D gene: -
clone size: -
CDR3 DNA: TGTGCCAGCAGCCAGGAATGGGGGCGCGACACTGAAGCTTTCTTT
CDR3 protein: CASSQEWGRDTEAFF

V gene: TRBV2
J gene: TRBJ2-7
D gene: TRBD1
clone size: -
CDR3 DNA: TGTGCCAGCAGGCGGCCCACAGGGGCCTCCTACGAGCAGTACTTC
CDR3 protein: CASRRPTGASYEQYF

V gene: TRBV6-5
J gene: TRBJ1-6
D gene: -
clone size: -
CDR3 DNA: TGTGCCAGCAGTAGGTCGCAGGGTAATTCACCCCTCCACTTT
CDR3 protein: CASSRSQGNSPLHF

V gene: TRBV11-3
J gene: TRBJ2-7
D gene: TRBD2
clone size: -
CDR3 DNA: TGTGCCAGCAGTAGGGCAGACAGCGGGGACTACGAGCAGTACTTC
CDR3 protein: CASSRADSGDYEQYF

V gene: TRBV27
J gene: TRBJ1-2
D gene: -
clone size: -
CDR3 DNA: TGTGCCAGCAGAAGTCGGGGGTACTATGGCTACACCTTC
CDR3 protein: CASRSRGYYGYTF

V gene: TRBV6-2/TRBV6-3
J gene: TRBJ1-6
D gene: TRBD1
clone size: once
CDR3 DNA: TGTGCCAGCAGTTACTCGGCCCCGGTAAGGGGGCAGGGTTCACCCCTCCACTTT
CDR3 protein: CASSYSAPVRGQGSPLHF

V gene: TRBV27
J gene: TRBJ1-2
D gene: TRBD1
clone size: once
CDR3 DNA: TGTGCCAGCTCAAGCGGCCCGGGACAGGGCGTCTATGGCTACACCTTC
CDR3 protein: CASSSGPGQGVYGYTF

V gene: TRBV5-1
J gene: TRBJ2-1
D gene: TRBD2
clone size: -
CDR3 DNA: TGCGCCAGCAGCCTGGCGGGAGCGGAGTACAATGAGCAGTTCTTC
CDR3 protein: CASSLAGAEYNEQFF

V gene: TRBV19
J gene: TRBJ1-1
D gene: TRBD1
clone size: -
CDR3 DNA: TGTGCCAGTAGTATAGGGGGGACAGGGGGCGAAGTCGCTGAAGCTTTCTTT
CDR3 protein: CASSIGGTGGEVAEAFF

V gene: TRBV6-2/TRBV6-3
J gene: TRBJ1-2
D gene: TRBD1
clone size: -
CDR3 DNA: TGTGCCAGCAGTTACTTAGTCTCGGGACAGGGAGACTACACCTTC
CDR3 protein: CASSYLVSGQGDYTF

V gene: TRBV9
J gene: TRBJ2-4
D gene: -
clone size: -
CDR3 DNA: TGTGCCAGCAGCCCCCAGGGGAGGGGCAAAAACATTCAGTACTTC
CDR3 protein: CASSPQGRGKNIQYF

V gene: TRBV6-5
J gene: TRBJ2-6
D gene: -
clone size: -
CDR3 DNA: TGTGCCAGCAGTTACTCCCGCTCTGGGGCCAACGTCCTGACTTTC
CDR3 protein: CASSYSRSGANVLTF

V gene: TRBV5-6
J gene: TRBJ2-7
D gene: -
clone size: -
CDR3 DNA: TGTGCCAGCAGCTTGGTGGGGGGGCTACAGACCTACGAGCAGTACTTC
CDR3 protein: CASSLVGGLQTYEQYF

V gene: TRBV24-1
J gene: TRBJ2-3
D gene: TRBD2
clone size: -
CDR3 DNA: TGTGCCACCAGTGATTTGGGGACTAGCGGTTCAGATACGCAGTATTTT
CDR3 protein: CATSDLGTSGSDTQYF